This T cell receptor beta chain was observed in a study of cytomegalovirus exposure and HLA in healthy donors. The CDR3 covers 14 residues. V gave up 2 bases and J gave up 3 bases, with 11 bases separating them. Germline CDR1 reads MGHRA; CDR2 reads YSYEKL. The PCR made use of 60 Vbeta and 13 Jbeta primers. Profiling relied on immunoSEQ multiplex PCR, and the TCRdb table lists in-frame clones only, not all of them. In the table there are 100,000 or so clones, more than 60% of which are singletons. Sequencing was done on a sample of PBMCs. The chain has TRBV4-1 and TRBJ2-7; D is uncertain. The sequence was collected from a woman under 30 in good health and CMV-seropositive. The CDR3 DNA reads TGCGCCAGCAGCCAAAGTCGTCAGATCTACGAGCAGTACTTC. Translated: CASSQSRQIYEQYF.